This passage covers 32 T cell receptor beta chains from one sample sequenced in a study of response to subunit inactivated influenza vaccine. TCRdb independently ran MiXCR on the RT-PCR reads; one entry per CDR3 protein. The repertoire consists of 150,000 to 200,000 distinct CDR3 sequences, with approximately 9.2% occurring once and the leading ten covering approximately 10%. This sample comprised non-naive T cells sorted from PBMCs, obtained on the day of vaccination. The source is a man aged 50-60 years who received an inactivated influenza vaccine.

The V gene is TRBV29-1, the J gene TRBJ2-4; 15 bases are a match to TRBD2. The CDR3 is made up of 14 amino acids. CDR1 is SQVTM, CDR2 ANQGSEA, per germline. The junction had 3 bases not matched to a gene; V was cut back by 3 bases and J by 9 bases. The CDR3 here is CSVDQGLAGGIQYF. CDR3 nucleotides: TGCAGCGTTGACCAGGGACTAGCGGGAGGCATTCAGTACTTC.

This clonotype was seen only a few times. The chain joins TRBV7-8 to TRBJ2-3; D call uncertain. Germline V CDR1 and CDR2: SGHVS, FQNEAQ. CDR3 size: 16 residues. Trimming removed 2 bases from V and 2 bases from J, with 14 bases in between. The CDR3 nucleotides read TGTGCCAGCAGCTTACCGGGTTTGGGAAACACAGATACGCAGTATTTT. Amino acid sequence: CASSLPGLGNTDTQYF.

The gene calls are TRBV6-1 and TRBJ2-7, with D perhaps being TRBD1 or TRBD2 (5 bases each). CDR3 length: 14 residues. Trimming shortened V by 6 bases and J by 0 bases, and 12 bases separated the two germline ends. Germline CDR1 reads MNHNS; CDR2 reads SASEGT. The CDR3 protein is CASSRGLSSYEQYF. The CDR3 coding sequence is TGTGCCAGCAGCCGGGGCTTGAGCTCCTACGAGCAGTACTTC.

This clonotype has just a few counts. The J gene is TRBJ2-1, the V gene TRBV5-1; D is perhaps TRBD2 (6 bases). CDR3 length equals 16 residues. Germline CDR1 and CDR2: SGHRS and YFSETQ. V lost 4 bases and J lost 0, with 14 bases in between. CDR3 nucleotide sequence: TGCGCCAGCAGCCGGGGGACGGATAGCTCCTACAATGAGCAGTTCTTC. Protein product: CASSRGTDSSYNEQFF.

Many counts were recorded for this clonotype. This rearrangement joins TRBV12-3 or TRBV12-4 to TRBJ1-2; D is perhaps TRBD1 (6 bases). The CDR3 contains 13 residues. V lost 4 bases, J lost 4 bases, and 10 bases lay in between. The DNA of the CDR3 is TGTGCCAGCAGTTCCACAGGGTTCTATGGCTACACCTTC. This sequence encodes CASSSTGFYGYTF.

This clonotype occurred many times. The chain recombines TRBV2 with TRBJ1-5, with D possibly being TRBD1 (5 bases). The germline gives CDR1 SNHLY, CDR2 FYNNEI. The CDR3 covers 13 residues. With 4 bases removed from V and 7 bases from J, the gap between germline ends came to 11 bases. The CDR3 DNA follows: TGTGCCAGCAGTGTCAGCAGGGACCAGCCCCAGCATTTT. Translation: CASSVSRDQPQHF.

This clonotype showed up many times. The genes are TRBV28 and TRBJ2-7; D is undetermined. Germline V lookup: CDR1 MDHEN, CDR2 SYDVKM. V lost 5 bases, J lost 5 bases, and 10 bases lay in between. The CDR3 sequence is 12 residues long. The CDR3, as DNA: TGTGCCAGCAGTCGTCCACTTAACGAGCAGTACTTC. It codes for CASSRPLNEQYF. The whole variable domain, filled in from reference TRBV28 and TRBJ2-7, reads DVKVTQSSRYLVKRTGEKVFLECVQDMDHENMFWYRQDPGLGLRLIYFSYDVKMKEKGDIPEGYSVSREKKERFSLILESASTNQTSMYLCASSRPLNEQYFGPGTRLTVT.

This clonotype was detected only a few times. V usage is TRBV6-5 and J usage is TRBJ2-7; D gene ambiguous. CDR1 is MNHEY and CDR2 is SVGAGI in the germline V gene. This CDR3 contains 13 residues. Trimming took 4 bases from V and 2 from J, leaving 9 bases between them. DNA of the CDR3: TGTGCCAGCAGTTTTGACATAGCCTACGAGCAGTACTTC. Its protein is CASSFDIAYEQYF.

CDR3 protein: CASSKDRVGGYTF. As DNA, the CDR3 is TGTGCCAGCAGCAAAGACAGGGTCGGCGGCTACACCTTC. The gene calls are TRBV6-1 and TRBJ1-2; TRBD1 matches 7 bases. Germline V lookup: CDR1 MNHNS, CDR2 SASEGT. With V trimmed by 6 bases and J by 8 bases, 9 bases remained unmatched. The CDR3 covers 13 residues.

Many counts were recorded for this clonotype. The chain recombines TRBV28 with TRBJ2-2; D uncertain. In germline, CDR1 is MDHEN, CDR2 SYDVKM. Trimming stripped 5 bases from V and 2 bases from J, with 12 bases between. CDR3 length equals 15 residues. DNA of the CDR3: TGTGCCAGCAGTGTCACCGGGCTAAACACCGGGGAGCTGTTTTTT. As protein: CASSVTGLNTGELFF.

This clonotype appeared a few times. In DNA form, the CDR3 reads TGTGCCAGCAGTCCAAACTGGGACAGGGACGATGAGCAGTTCTTC. Protein product: CASSPNWDRDDEQFF. The V gene is TRBV27, the J gene TRBJ2-1, with TRBD1 identical over 9 bases. The CDR3 spans 15 residues. In germline, CDR1 is MNHEY, CDR2 SMNVEV (reference sequence). The J segment lost 8 bases and the V segment lost 5 bases, leaving 10 bases of the junction unmatched.

The table lists this clonotype with a few counts. This sequence joins TRBV5-1 and TRBJ1-2; TRBD1 might be the D (5 bases). Germline loops: CDR1 SGHRS, CDR2 YFSETQ. Between the trimmed V and J ends, which lost 7 bases and 2 bases, there was a span of 21 bases. The CDR3 runs to 16 residues. CDR3 sequence (DNA): TGCGCCAGCGCGCTTGGGGCGGCGTTTCTAAACTATGGCTACACCTTC. Translated, it gives CASALGAAFLNYGYTF.

This clonotype was seen ten or more times. This chain uses TRBV29-1 with TRBJ1-1; D remains unclear. Trimming stripped 3 bases from V and 4 bases from J, with 12 bases between. Germline CDR1 SQVTM, CDR2 ANQGSEA. CDR3 length equals 13 residues. The CDR3 coding sequence is TGCAGCGTTGAGGAGGGTATAGGCACTGAAGCTTTCTTT. Translation gives CSVEEGIGTEAFF.

V usage is TRBV6-2 or TRBV6-3 and J usage is TRBJ2-1; 7 bases map to TRBD1. V lost 0 bases to trimming and J lost 4 bases; unmatched junction nucleotides: 12. CDR3 length: 18 residues. Germline V CDR1 and CDR2: MNHEY, SVGEGT. This CDR3 is CASSYSIKGTAVYNEQFF. The CDR3 bases are TGTGCCAGCAGTTACTCGATAAAGGGGACAGCGGTTTACAATGAGCAGTTCTTC.

There are many counts of this clonotype. The gene calls are TRBV5-1 and TRBJ2-5; TRBD2 matches 8 bases. Germline V gives CDR1 SGHRS, CDR2 YFSETQ. This CDR3 has 15 residues. V lost 2 bases to trimming and J lost 0 bases; unmatched junction nucleotides: 3. CDR3 protein: CASSFSSGYQETQYF. DNA for the CDR3: TGCGCCAGCAGCTTTTCTAGCGGGTACCAAGAGACCCAGTACTTC.

The genes are TRBV4-1 and TRBJ2-5, with D unresolved. This CDR3 is built from 16 residues. CDR1 is MGHRA, CDR2 YSYEKL, per germline. V lost 0 bases and J lost 5, with 16 bases in between. CDR3 DNA: TGCGCCAGCAGCCAAGAGGTACATCTCCCCGCGGAGACCCAGTACTTC. Amino acid sequence: CASSQEVHLPAETQYF.

Here the CDR3 reads CASSLVRSWLRSGNTIYF. In DNA, the CDR3 is TGTGCCAGCAGCTTAGTGCGTTCTTGGCTACGCTCTGGAAACACCATATATTTT. V usage is TRBV11-1 and J usage is TRBJ1-3; D remains ambiguous. Germline values: CDR1 SGHAT, CDR2 FQDESV (reference sequence). CDR3 length equals 18 residues. The V and J ends lost 1 base and 0 bases respectively, with 16 bases between them.

The chain is built from TRBV6-1 and TRBJ1-2, with D uncertain. V was cut by 7 bases and J by 0 bases, with 15 bases left in between. Looked up from germline, CDR1 is MNHNS and CDR2 is SASEGT. The CDR3 loop spans 15 amino acids. The CDR3 is CASIRDGSSNYGYTF. CDR3 in DNA: TGTGCCAGCATACGAGACGGATCCTCTAACTATGGCTACACCTTC.

This clonotype was seen repeatedly, ten times or more. The chain has TRBV7-8 and TRBJ2-7; 9 bases fit TRBD2. The CDR3 sequence is 16 residues long. The germline CDR1 and CDR2 sequences are SGHVS and FQNEAQ. J gave up 6 bases and V 4 bases, and 13 bases lay outside the gene matches. The CDR3 region has the DNA TGTGCCAGCAGCTGGAAAACTAGCGGGCTTTTGGTCGAGCAGTACTTC. Translating it yields CASSWKTSGLLVEQYF.

The chain carries TRBV9 and TRBJ2-5; 10 nucleotides match TRBD2. V shed 3 bases and J 2 bases; nucleotides not matched to a gene: 4. The CDR3 is made up of 15 amino acids. Per germline, CDR1 SGDLS and CDR2 YYNGEE. CDR3 sequence reads: CASSGLAGKQETQYF. The DNA of the CDR3 is TGTGCCAGCAGCGGACTAGCGGGTAAACAAGAGACCCAGTACTTC.

The chain links TRBV7-2 to TRBJ2-1; 9 bases map to TRBD2. The V segment lost 1 base and the J segment 9 bases; nucleotides outside the gene matches: 7. The CDR3 has 15 amino acids. Germline V gene data show CDR1 as SGHTA and CDR2 as FQGNSA. The CDR3 nucleotides read TGTGCCAGCAGCTTAGGTTGGGCGGGAGGGCCTGAGCAGTTCTTC. Translated: CASSLGWAGGPEQFF.

This clonotype was observed a few times. The rearrangement links TRBV7-2 to TRBJ1-5, with D possibly matching TRBD1 (5 bases). From germline, CDR1 is SGHTA and CDR2 FQGNSA. The CDR3 has 15 residues. V shed 0 bases and J shed 5 bases, with 11 bases lying between them. The CDR3 coding sequence is TGTGCCAGCAGCTTAGCGGTAACAGGCGATCAGCCCCAGCATTTT. Its translation is CASSLAVTGDQPQHF.

This clonotype was counted many times. This chain uses TRBV6-2 or TRBV6-3 with TRBJ1-6, with unresolved D. The CDR3 spans 15 residues. V lost 10 bases to trimming and J lost 0 bases, with 13 bases between them. The germline gives CDR1 MNHEY, CDR2 SVGEGT. In nucleotides, the CDR3 is TGTGCCACGCTTGGACTGAGCTCCTATAATTCACCCCTCCACTTT. It is translated as CATLGLSSYNSPLHF.

Only a few counts were recorded for this clonotype. The chain couples TRBV7-3 to TRBJ2-3, with 8 bases that match TRBD2. The germline V gene has CDR1 SGHTA and CDR2 FQGTGA. The CDR3 is made up of 16 amino acids. J lost 3 bases, V lost 5 bases, and 10 bases had no gene match. The CDR3 DNA is TGTGCCAGCAGCATCATAGCGGGGAGCGTTACAGATACGCAGTATTTT. Its protein product is CASSIIAGSVTDTQYF.

The chain couples TRBV3-1 to TRBJ2-3; D ambiguous. The V end lost 4 bases, the J end lost 6 bases, and 8 bases lay between the germline ends. This CDR3 has 12 residues. Germline values: CDR1 LGHDT, CDR2 YNNKEL (reference sequence). The chain's CDR3 is CASSPSKDTQYF. Here the CDR3 DNA reads TGTGCCAGCAGCCCCAGTAAGGATACGCAGTATTTT.

The V gene is TRBV5-1, the J gene TRBJ1-6; 7 positions agree with TRBD1. CDR1 and CDR2 (germline): SGHRS, YFSETQ. Trimming took 7 bases from V and 7 from J; bases not matched to a gene: 8. This CDR3 has 14 residues. CDR3 loop: CASWEGATNSPLHF. In nucleotides, the CDR3 is TGCGCCAGCTGGGAGGGGGCAACCAATTCACCCCTCCACTTT.

The sample holds a few counts of this clonotype. V and J are TRBV4-2 and TRBJ2-1, with 9 bases fitting TRBD2. Germline-derived CDR1 and CDR2 are LGHNA and YNFKEQ. The CDR3 contains 17 residues. The junction had 6 bases not matched to a gene; V was cut back by 0 bases and J by 3 bases. CDR3 nucleotide sequence: TGTGCCAGCAGCCAAGAAAATAGCGGGGGTCTCTACAATGAGCAGTTCTTC. Residues: CASSQENSGGLYNEQFF.

This chain connects TRBV12-3 or TRBV12-4 to TRBJ2-2; the match to TRBD1 covers 7 bases. Trimming at V came to 3 bases and at J to 1 base, leaving 5 bases not matched to a gene. This CDR3 has 16 amino acids. DNA for the CDR3: TGTGCCAGCAGTTTGGGACAGATCAAGAACACCGGGGAGCTGTTTTTT. Amino acids: CASSLGQIKNTGELFF.

This clonotype was found a few times. The chain is built from TRBV7-9 and TRBJ2-7; no firm D call. Germline V gene sequence: CDR1 SEHNR, CDR2 FQNEAQ (reference sequence). Deletions cut 4 bases from V and 0 bases from J, with 4 bases between. The length of the CDR3 is 12 residues. The CDR3 DNA is TGTGCCAGCAGCTCCACCTCCTACGAGCAGTACTTC. Protein product: CASSSTSYEQYF.

This chain uses TRBV7-8 with TRBJ2-1; 8 bases agree with TRBD2. This CDR3 is built from 12 residues. After removal of 4 bases from V and 15 bases from J, the junction contained 8 bases not matched to a gene. Germline V gene data show CDR1 as SGHVS and CDR2 as FQNEAQ. The CDR3 spells CASSSGGASGFF. The CDR3 nucleotides read TGTGCCAGCAGCTCGGGAGGGGCCTCGGGGTTCTTC.

This clonotype was detected a few times. This rearrangement joins TRBV9 to TRBJ1-2; no reliable D call. Per germline, CDR1 SGDLS and CDR2 YYNGEE. This CDR3 has 15 amino acids. Trimming stripped 2 bases from V and 4 bases from J, with 15 bases between. The CDR3 here is CASSVREDTIYGYTF. In DNA form, the CDR3 reads TGTGCCAGCAGCGTCCGGGAAGATACGATCTATGGCTACACCTTC.

J is TRBJ1-6 and V is TRBV10-3; 8 nucleotides agree with TRBD1. The CDR3 has 15 amino acids. The ends lost 0 bases at V and 10 bases at J; junction bases unmatched: 5. Germline lookup yields CDR1 ENHRY and CDR2 SYGVKD. The CDR3 DNA reads TGTGCCATCAGTGAGTCGGCCAGGGGGCCCTCACCCCTCCACTTT. Its translation: CAISESARGPSPLHF.